These 7 T cell receptor beta chains came from one sample sequenced in a study of T cell responses to AZD1222 COVID-19 vaccine. Produced via immunoSEQ multiplex PCR; TCRdb's table is partial and in-frame only. The sample has more than 85,000 clones; around 89% are singletons. This specimen consisted of peripheral blood, obtained on day 0 of AZD1222 vaccination. These receptors all come from an adult in good health.

The chain has TRBV2 and TRBJ1-4, with 7 bases lining up with TRBD1. Germline trimming cut 6 bases from V and 0 bases from J; bases unmatched to any gene: 4. Germline V CDR1 and CDR2: SNHLY, FYNNEI. The CDR3 contains 15 residues. CDR3 in amino acids: CASRRQGATNEKLFF. The DNA for the CDR3 is TGTGCCAGCAGGAGACAGGGAGCAACTAATGAAAAACTGTTTTTT.

The gene calls are TRBV28 and TRBJ2-5, with 10 bases fitting TRBD2. Germline-derived CDR1 and CDR2 are MDHEN and SYDVKM. This CDR3 has 17 amino acids. Trimming cost V 3 bases and J 2 bases; bases outside gene matches: 9. The CDR3 spells CASSLSASGSDQETQYF. CDR3 nucleotide sequence: TGTGCCAGCAGTTTGTCAGCTAGCGGGAGTGATCAAGAGACCCAGTACTTC.

The chain couples TRBV3-1 (or the pseudogene TRBV3-2) to TRBJ1-1; D is unclear. Germline V gene lookup returns CDR1 LGHDT and CDR2 YNNKEL (reference sequence). There are 12 residues in the CDR3. Trimming shortened V by 4 bases and J by 4 bases, and 7 bases separated the two germline ends. The chain's CDR3 is CASSLGSTEAFF. CDR3 bases: TGTGCCAGCAGCCTAGGGAGCACTGAAGCTTTCTTT.

J is TRBJ2-5 and V is TRBV3-1 (or the pseudogene TRBV3-2), with D perhaps TRBD1 (5 bases). V was cut by 5 bases and J by 1 base, with 11 bases left in between. CDR1 is LGHDT and CDR2 is YNNKEL in the germline V gene (reference sequence). CDR3 length: 14 amino acids. The CDR3 DNA reads as TGTGCCAGCAGCTTCCAGGGTTTCCAAGAGACCCAGTACTTC. Amino acids: CASSFQGFQETQYF.

In the case of this clone: Other nucleotide sequences from this sample produce the same CDR3. J is TRBJ1-5 and V is TRBV24-1; D not certain. Germline V gives CDR1 KGHDR, CDR2 SFDVKD. Trimming removed 5 bases at V and 7 bases at J, with 11 bases between. The CDR3 runs to 13 residues. CDR3 region: CATSALEGQPQHF. Written as DNA, the CDR3 is TGTGCCACCAGTGCCCTGGAGGGCCAGCCCCAGCATTTT.

The chain uses TRBV6-5 and TRBJ2-7; 7 bases agree with TRBD1. J was trimmed by 1 base and V by 4 bases; bases with no gene match: 7. Per germline, CDR1 MNHEY and CDR2 SVGAGI. The CDR3 loop spans 15 amino acids. The CDR3 loop is CASSSNGDRSYEQYF. The CDR3 nucleotides are TGTGCCAGCAGTTCTAATGGGGACAGATCCTACGAGCAGTACTTC.

The chain has TRBV9 and TRBJ2-1, with D perhaps matching TRBD1 or TRBD2 (5 bases each). There are 16 residues in the CDR3. CDR1 is SGDLS, CDR2 YYNGEE, per germline. With 1 base removed from V and 7 bases from J, the gap between germline ends came to 18 bases. The CDR3 DNA sequence: TGTGCCAGCAGCGTAACCCAGGGACCACCTTTAAATGAGCAGTTCTTC. It specifies CASSVTQGPPLNEQFF.